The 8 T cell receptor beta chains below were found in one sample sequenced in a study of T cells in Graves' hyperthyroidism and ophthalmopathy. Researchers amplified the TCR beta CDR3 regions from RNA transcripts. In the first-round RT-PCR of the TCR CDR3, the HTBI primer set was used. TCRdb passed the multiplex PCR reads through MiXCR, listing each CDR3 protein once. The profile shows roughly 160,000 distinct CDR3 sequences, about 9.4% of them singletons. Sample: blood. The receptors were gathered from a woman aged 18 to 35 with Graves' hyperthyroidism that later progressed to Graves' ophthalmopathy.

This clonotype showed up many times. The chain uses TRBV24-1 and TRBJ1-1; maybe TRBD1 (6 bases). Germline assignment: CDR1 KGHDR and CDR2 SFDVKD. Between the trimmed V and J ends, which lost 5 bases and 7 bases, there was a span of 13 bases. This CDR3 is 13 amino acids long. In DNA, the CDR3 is TGTGCCACCAGTGTCGGGGTCAGGGGTGAAGCTTTCTTT. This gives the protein CATSVGVRGEAFF.

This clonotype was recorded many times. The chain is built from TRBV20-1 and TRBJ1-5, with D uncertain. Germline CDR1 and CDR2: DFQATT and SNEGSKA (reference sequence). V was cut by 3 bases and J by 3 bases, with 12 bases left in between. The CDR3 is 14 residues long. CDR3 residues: CSARPGPPNQPQHF. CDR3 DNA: TGCAGTGCTAGGCCCGGGCCGCCCAATCAGCCCCAGCATTTT.

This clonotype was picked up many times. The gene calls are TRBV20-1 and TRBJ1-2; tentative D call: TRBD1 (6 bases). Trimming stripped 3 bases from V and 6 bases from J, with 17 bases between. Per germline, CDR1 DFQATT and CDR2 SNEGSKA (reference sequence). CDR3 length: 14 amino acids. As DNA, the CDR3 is TGCAGTGCTAGTGCTCTTCATTCAGGGGATGGCTACACCTTC. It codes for CSASALHSGDGYTF.

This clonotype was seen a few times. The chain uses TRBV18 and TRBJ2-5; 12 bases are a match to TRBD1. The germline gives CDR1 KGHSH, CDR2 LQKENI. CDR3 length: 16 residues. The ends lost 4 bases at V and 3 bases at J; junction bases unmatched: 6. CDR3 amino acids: CASSQGDRGLEETQYF. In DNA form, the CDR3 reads TGTGCCAGCTCACAAGGGGACAGGGGGCTTGAAGAGACCCAGTACTTC.

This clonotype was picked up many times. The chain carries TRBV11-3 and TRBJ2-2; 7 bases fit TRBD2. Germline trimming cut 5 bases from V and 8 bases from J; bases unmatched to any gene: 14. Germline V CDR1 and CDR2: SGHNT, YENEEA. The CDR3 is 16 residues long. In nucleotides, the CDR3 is TGTGCCAGCAGCACTAGCTGGGAGGGGAACGGAGGGGAGCTGTTTTTT. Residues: CASSTSWEGNGGELFF. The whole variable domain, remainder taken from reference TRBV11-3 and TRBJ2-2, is EAGVVQSPRYKIIEKKQPVAFWCNPISGHNTLYWYLQNLGQGPELLIRYENEEAVDDSQLPKDRFSAERLKGVDSTLKIQPAELGDSAVYLCASSTSWEGNGGELFFGEGSRLTVL.

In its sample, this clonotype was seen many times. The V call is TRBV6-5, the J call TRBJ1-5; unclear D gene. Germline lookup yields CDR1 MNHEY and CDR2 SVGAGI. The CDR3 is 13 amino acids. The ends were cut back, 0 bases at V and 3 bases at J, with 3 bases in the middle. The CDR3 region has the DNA TGTGCCAGCAGTTACTCCCACAATCAGCCCCAGCATTTT. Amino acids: CASSYSHNQPQHF.

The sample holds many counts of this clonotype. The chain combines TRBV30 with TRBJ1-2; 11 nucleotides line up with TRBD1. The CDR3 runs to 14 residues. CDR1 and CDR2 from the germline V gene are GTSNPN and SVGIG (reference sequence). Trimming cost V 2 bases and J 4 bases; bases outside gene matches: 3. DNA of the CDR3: TGTGCCTGGAGTCCGGGACAGGGGGGCTATGGCTACACCTTC. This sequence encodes CAWSPGQGGYGYTF.

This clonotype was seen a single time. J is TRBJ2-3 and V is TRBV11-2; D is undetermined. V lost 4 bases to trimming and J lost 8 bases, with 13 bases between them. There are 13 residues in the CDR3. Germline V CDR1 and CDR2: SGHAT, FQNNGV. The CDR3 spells CASSSDRIVTQYF. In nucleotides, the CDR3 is TGTGCCAGCAGCTCCGATCGTATAGTTACGCAGTATTTT.